Reported below is one T cell receptor beta chain. The data stem from a study of blood T cell repertoires in COVID-19. Study background: From the United States, Italy and Spain came samples of acute and convalescent COVID-19.

Clones were read by immunoSEQ multiplex PCR, and TCRdb kept only the in-frame ones, dropping some. The data show approximately 21,000 clones, around 73% seen once. The CDR3 has 16 residues. The V gene lost 4 bases and the J gene lost 4 bases, with 18 bases spanning the gap. Germline V gene sequence: CDR1 SGHTS, CDR2 YDEGEE. This clonotype originated in a human donor in a cohort sampled during active or convalescent COVID-19. Sequenced input: peripheral blood. The V call is TRBV5-8, the J call TRBJ1-3; no definite D call. The CDR3 is CASSPRGVSIGNTIYF. The CDR3 DNA reads as TGTGCCAGCAGCCCCCGCGGGGTATCTATCGGAAACACCATATATTTT.